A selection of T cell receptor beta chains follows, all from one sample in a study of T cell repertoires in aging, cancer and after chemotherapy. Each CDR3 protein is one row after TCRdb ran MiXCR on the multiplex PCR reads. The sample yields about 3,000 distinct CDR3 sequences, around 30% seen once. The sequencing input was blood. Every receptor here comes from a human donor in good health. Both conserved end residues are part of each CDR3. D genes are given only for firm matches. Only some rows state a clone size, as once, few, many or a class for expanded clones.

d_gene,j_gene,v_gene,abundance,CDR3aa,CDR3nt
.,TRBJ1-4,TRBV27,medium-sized,CASPKLGKLFF,TGTGCCAGCCCAAAATTGGGAAAACTGTTTTTT
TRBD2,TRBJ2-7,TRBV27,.,CASGAQGISGLVPYEQYF,TGTGCCAGCGGAGCCCAGGGAATCTCGGGACTAGTCCCCTACGAGCAGTACTTC
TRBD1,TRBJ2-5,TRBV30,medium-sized,CAWSTGGGETQYF,TGTGCCTGGAGCACAGGGGGCGGAGAGACCCAGTACTTC
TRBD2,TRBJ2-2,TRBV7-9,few,CASSIRTSGATGELFF,TGTGCCAGCAGCATACGGACTAGCGGGGCAACCGGGGAGCTGTTTTTT
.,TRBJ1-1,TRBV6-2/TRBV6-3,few,CASSYSTGDYREAFF,TGTGCCAGCAGTTACTCGACGGGGGACTACCGCGAAGCTTTCTTT
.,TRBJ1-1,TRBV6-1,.,CASSSGDNTKAFF,TGTGCCAGCAGCTCCGGGGACAACACTAAAGCTTTCTTT
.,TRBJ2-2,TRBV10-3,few,CAISGEWGVYTGELFF,TGTGCCATCAGCGGCGAGTGGGGAGTTTACACCGGGGAGCTGTTTTTT
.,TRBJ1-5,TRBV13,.,CASSSRGRGLNQPQHF,TGTGCCAGCAGCTCCCGGGGGAGAGGGCTCAATCAGCCCCAGCATTTT
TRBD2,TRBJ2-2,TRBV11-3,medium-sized,CASSGGLAGGPVTGELFF,TGTGCCAGCAGCGGGGGACTAGCGGGAGGGCCGGTTACCGGGGAGCTGTTTTTT
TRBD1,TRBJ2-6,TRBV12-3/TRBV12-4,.,CASSSGTGLRGDNVLTF,TGTGCCAGCAGCTCCGGGACAGGACTGCGCGGGGACAACGTCCTGACTTTC
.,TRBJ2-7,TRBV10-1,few,CASSESRGFGEQYF,TGCGCCAGCAGTGAGTCGAGAGGGTTTGGAGAGCAGTACTTC
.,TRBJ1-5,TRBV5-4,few,CASSSDRGNQPQHF,TGTGCCAGCAGTTCCGACAGAGGTAATCAGCCCCAGCATTTT
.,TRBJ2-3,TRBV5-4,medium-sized,CASSFVTDTQYF,TGTGCCAGCAGCTTCGTGACAGATACGCAGTATTTT
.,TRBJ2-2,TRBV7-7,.,CASSPQYATGELFF,TGTGCCAGCAGCCCTCAGTATGCCACCGGGGAGCTGTTTTTT
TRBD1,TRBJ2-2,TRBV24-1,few,CATSVRDRTNTGELFF,TGTGCCACCAGTGTTCGGGACAGAACCAACACCGGGGAGCTGTTTTTT
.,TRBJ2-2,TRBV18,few,CASSPGSFVQGNTGELFF,TGTGCCAGCTCACCAGGTTCTTTCGTCCAGGGGAACACCGGGGAGCTGTTTTTT
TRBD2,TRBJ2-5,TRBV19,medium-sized,CASTVPAGVSETQYF,TGTGCCAGTACCGTTCCGGCGGGAGTTAGTGAGACCCAGTACTTC
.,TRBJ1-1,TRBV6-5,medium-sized,CASSYGATNTEAFF,TGTGCCAGCAGTTACGGGGCAACTAACACTGAAGCTTTCTTT
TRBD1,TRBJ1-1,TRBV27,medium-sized,CASSLFGTGGTEAFF,TGTGCCAGCAGTTTATTCGGGACAGGGGGCACTGAAGCTTTCTTT
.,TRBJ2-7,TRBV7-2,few,CASSFDSYYEQYF,TGTGCCAGCAGCTTTGACTCCTACTACGAGCAGTACTTC
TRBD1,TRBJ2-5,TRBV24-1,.,CATSPTGEGETQYF,TGTGCCACCAGCCCCACAGGGGAAGGAGAGACCCAGTACTTC
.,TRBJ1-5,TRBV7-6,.,CASSSRSQPQHF,TGTGCCAGCAGCTCGCGATCACAGCCCCAGCATTTT
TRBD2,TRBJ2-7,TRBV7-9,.,CASSPLALYEQYF,TGTGCCAGCAGTCCACTAGCGCTTTACGAGCAGTACTTC
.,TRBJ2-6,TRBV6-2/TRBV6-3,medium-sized,CASSLIFSGANVLTF,TGTGCCAGCAGTTTAATCTTCTCTGGGGCCAACGTCCTGACTTTC
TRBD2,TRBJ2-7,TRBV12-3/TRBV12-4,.,CASSTTSGSSYEQYF,TGTGCCAGCAGCACCACTAGCGGGAGCTCCTACGAGCAGTACTTC
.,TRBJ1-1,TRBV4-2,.,CASSHAGTENTEAFF,TGTGCCAGCAGCCATGCCGGGACCGAAAACACTGAAGCTTTCTTT
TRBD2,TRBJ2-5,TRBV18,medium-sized,CASSPPAGLTSQYF,TGTGCCAGCTCACCACCGGCGGGACTAACGTCCCAGTACTTC
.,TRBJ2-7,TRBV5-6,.,CASSPPWRLGNEQYF,TGTGCCAGCAGCCCACCCTGGAGACTGGGGAACGAGCAGTACTTC
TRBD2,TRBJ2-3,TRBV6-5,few,CASLRLAGSTDTQYF,TGTGCCAGCCTTCGACTAGCGGGAAGCACAGATACGCAGTATTTT
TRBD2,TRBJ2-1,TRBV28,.,CASTEGRGRAFPPQGQFF,TGTGCCAGCACCGAGGGTCGGGGGAGGGCCTTCCCCCCTCAGGGGCAGTTCTTC
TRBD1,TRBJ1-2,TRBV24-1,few,CATSDGDGTGGANGYTF,TGTGCCACCAGTGATGGAGACGGGACAGGGGGCGCAAATGGCTACACCTTC
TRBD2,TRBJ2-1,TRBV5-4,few,CASSLGGGSSYNEQFF,TGTGCCAGCAGCTTGGGGGGGGGGAGCTCCTACAATGAGCAGTTCTTC
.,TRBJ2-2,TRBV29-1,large,CSVELDGELFF,TGCAGCGTTGAATTGGACGGGGAGCTGTTTTTT
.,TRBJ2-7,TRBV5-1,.,CASSLGYYEQYF,TGCGCCAGCAGCTTGGGGTACTACGAGCAGTACTTC
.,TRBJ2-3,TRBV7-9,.,CASSQANTDTQYF,TGTGCCAGCAGCCAAGCCAACACAGATACGCAGTATTTT
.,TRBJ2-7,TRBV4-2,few,CASSQVSGEHEQYF,TGTGCCAGCAGCCAAGTTTCGGGAGAGCACGAGCAGTACTTC
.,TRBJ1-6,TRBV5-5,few,CASSLARTKNSPLHF,TGTGCCAGCAGCTTGGCTAGGACAAAAAATTCACCCCTCCACTTT
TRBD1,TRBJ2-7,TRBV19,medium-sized,CASSMRVDREDEQYF,TGTGCCAGTAGTATGAGGGTGGACAGGGAGGACGAGCAGTACTTC
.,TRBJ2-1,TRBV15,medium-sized,CATSRAQGPNEQFF,TGTGCCACCAGCAGAGCCCAGGGTCCCAATGAGCAGTTCTTC
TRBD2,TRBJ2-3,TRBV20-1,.,CSGGLAGNSDTQYF,TGCAGTGGGGGACTAGCGGGAAACTCAGATACGCAGTATTTT
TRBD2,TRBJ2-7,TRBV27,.,CASSQVLAGGGYNEQYF,TGTGCCAGCAGTCAAGTGCTAGCGGGAGGGGGTTACAATGAGCAGTACTTC
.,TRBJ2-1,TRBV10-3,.,CAISDLGSYNEQFF,TGTGCCATCAGTGATTTGGGTTCCTACAATGAGCAGTTCTTC
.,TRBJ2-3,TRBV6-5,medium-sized,CASSYSTIPGTDTQYF,TGTGCCAGCAGTTATTCGACTATCCCCGGCACAGATACGCAGTATTTT
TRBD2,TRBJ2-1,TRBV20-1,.,CSADREGLGEQFF,TGCAGTGCTGATCGGGAGGGCCTGGGTGAGCAGTTCTTC
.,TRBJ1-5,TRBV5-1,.,CASSPTGVGNNQPQHF,TGCGCCAGCAGCCCCACGGGGGTCGGAAACAATCAGCCCCAGCATTTT
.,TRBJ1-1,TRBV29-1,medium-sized,CSTGGLDTEAFF,TGCAGCACCGGGGGCTTGGACACTGAAGCTTTCTTT
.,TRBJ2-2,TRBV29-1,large,CSVPTGNTGELFF,TGCAGCGTTCCCACAGGGAACACCGGGGAGCTGTTTTTT
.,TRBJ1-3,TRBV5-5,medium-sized,CATAQGNTIYF,TGTGCCACCGCCCAGGGAAACACCATATATTTT
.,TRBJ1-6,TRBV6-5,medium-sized,CASTLWTRGTDNSPLHF,TGTGCCAGCACCCTATGGACAAGGGGGACTGATAATTCACCCCTCCACTTT
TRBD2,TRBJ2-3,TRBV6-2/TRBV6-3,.,CASSYGLARADTQYF,TGTGCCAGCAGTTACGGACTAGCGAGGGCAGATACGCAGTATTTT
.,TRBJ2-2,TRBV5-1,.,CASSLRRPLQRGTGELFF,TGCGCCAGCAGCTTGCGGAGGCCGCTCCAGCGTGGCACCGGGGAGCTGTTTTTT
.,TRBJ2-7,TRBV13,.,CASSLGGDGSPYEQYF,TGTGCCAGCAGCTTAGGGGGGGACGGGTCACCCTACGAGCAGTACTTC
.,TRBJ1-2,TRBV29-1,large,CSVGYGYTF,TGCAGCGTTGGGTATGGCTACACCTTC
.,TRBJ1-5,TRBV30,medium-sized,CAWSAGASQPQHF,TGTGCCTGGAGTGCGGGTGCCAGCCAGCCCCAGCATTTT
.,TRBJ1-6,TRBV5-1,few,CASSWGNSPLHF,TGCGCCAGCAGCTGGGGAAATTCACCCCTCCACTTT
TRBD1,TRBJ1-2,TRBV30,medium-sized,CVVRDSLQDAYGYTF,TGTGTCGTCCGGGACAGCTTACAGGACGCTTATGGCTACACCTTC
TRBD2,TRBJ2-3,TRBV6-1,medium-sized,CASKASGSTDTQYF,TGTGCCAGCAAGGCTAGCGGGAGCACAGATACGCAGTATTTT